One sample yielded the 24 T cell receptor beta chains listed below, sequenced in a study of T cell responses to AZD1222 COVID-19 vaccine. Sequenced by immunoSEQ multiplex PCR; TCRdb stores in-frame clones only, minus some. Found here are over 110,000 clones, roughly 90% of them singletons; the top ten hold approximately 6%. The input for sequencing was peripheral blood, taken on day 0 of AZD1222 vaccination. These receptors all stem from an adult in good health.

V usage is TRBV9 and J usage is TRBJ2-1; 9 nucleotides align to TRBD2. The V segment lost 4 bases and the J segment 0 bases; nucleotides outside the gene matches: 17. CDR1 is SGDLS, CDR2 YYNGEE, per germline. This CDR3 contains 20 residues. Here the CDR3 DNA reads TGTGCCAGCAGCCCCCGCAAAGCGGGAGGACCAAGGAGCTCCTACAATGAGCAGTTCTTC. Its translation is CASSPRKAGGPRSSYNEQFF. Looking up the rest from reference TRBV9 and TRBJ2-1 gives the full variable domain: DSGVTQTPKHLITATGQRVTLRCSPRSGDLSVYWYQQSLDQGLQFLIQYYNGEERAKGNILERFSAQQFPDLHSELNLSSLELGDSALYFCASSPRKAGGPRSSYNEQFFGPGTRLTVL.

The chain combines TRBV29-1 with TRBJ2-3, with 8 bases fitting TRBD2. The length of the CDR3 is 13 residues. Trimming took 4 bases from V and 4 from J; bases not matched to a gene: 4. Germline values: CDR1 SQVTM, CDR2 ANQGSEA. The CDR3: CSVVSGSPDTQYF. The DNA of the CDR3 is TGCAGCGTTGTCAGCGGGAGCCCAGATACGCAGTATTTT.

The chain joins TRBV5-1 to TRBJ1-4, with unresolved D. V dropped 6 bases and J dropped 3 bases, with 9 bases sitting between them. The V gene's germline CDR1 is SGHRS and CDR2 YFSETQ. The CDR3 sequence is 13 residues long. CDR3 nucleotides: TGCGCCAGCAAGGGTGGGGCTAATGAAAAACTGTTTTTT. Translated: CASKGGANEKLFF.

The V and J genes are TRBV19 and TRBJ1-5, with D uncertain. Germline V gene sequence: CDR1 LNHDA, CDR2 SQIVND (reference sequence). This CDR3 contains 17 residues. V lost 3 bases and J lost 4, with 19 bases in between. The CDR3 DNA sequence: TGTGCCAGTAGTATGTTTCTAAGGACGGACTTAAATCAGCCCCAGCATTTT. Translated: CASSMFLRTDLNQPQHF.

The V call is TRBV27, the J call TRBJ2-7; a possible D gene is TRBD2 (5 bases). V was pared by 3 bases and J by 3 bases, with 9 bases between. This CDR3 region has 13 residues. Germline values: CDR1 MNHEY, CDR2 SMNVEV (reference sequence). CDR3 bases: TGTGCCAGCAGTTTGAGGGTCAACTACGAGCAGTACTTC. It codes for CASSLRVNYEQYF.

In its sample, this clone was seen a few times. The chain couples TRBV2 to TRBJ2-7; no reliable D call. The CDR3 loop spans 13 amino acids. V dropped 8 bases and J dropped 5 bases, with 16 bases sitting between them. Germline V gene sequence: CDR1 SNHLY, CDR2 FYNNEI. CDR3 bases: TGTGCCAGCCGCCCCTCGGGTAGGCACGAGCAGTACTTC. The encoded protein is CASRPSGRHEQYF.

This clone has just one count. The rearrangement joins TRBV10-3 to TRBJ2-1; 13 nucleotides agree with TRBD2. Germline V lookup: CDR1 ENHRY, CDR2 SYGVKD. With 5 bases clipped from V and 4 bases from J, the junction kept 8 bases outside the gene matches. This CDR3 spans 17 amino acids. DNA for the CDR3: TGTGCCATCAGTTCACTAGCGGGAGGGATTGATTACAATGAGCAGTTCTTC. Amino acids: CAISSLAGGIDYNEQFF.

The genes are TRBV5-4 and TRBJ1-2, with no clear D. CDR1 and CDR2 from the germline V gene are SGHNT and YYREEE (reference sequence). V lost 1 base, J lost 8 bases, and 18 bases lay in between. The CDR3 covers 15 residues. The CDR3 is CASSLLGGNTLGYTF. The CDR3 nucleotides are TGTGCCAGCAGCTTGTTAGGAGGAAATACTCTGGGCTACACCTTC.

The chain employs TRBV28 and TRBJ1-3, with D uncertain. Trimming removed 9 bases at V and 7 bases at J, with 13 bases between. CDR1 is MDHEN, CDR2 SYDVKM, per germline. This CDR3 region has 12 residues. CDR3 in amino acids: CASASAANTIYF. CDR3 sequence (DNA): TGTGCCAGTGCATCCGCGGCGAACACCATATATTTT.

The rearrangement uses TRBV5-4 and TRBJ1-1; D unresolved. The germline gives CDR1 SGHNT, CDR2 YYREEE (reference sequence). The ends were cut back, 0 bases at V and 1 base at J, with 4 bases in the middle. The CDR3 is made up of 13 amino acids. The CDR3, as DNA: TGTGCCAGCAGCTTGGCCCAGAACACTGAAGCTTTCTTT. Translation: CASSLAQNTEAFF.

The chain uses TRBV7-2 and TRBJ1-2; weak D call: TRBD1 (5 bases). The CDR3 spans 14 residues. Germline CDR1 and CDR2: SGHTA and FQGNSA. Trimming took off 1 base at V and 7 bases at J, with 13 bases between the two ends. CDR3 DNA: TGTGCCAGCAGCTTAGTTAACGGTCAGGGTGGCTACACCTTC. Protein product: CASSLVNGQGGYTF.

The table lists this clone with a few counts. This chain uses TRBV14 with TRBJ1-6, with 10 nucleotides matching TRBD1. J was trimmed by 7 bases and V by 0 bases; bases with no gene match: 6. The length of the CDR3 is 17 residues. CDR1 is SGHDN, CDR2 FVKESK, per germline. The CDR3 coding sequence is TGTGCCAGCAGCCAAGAGGGACAGGGGATGGGGAATTCACCCCTCCACTTT. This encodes CASSQEGQGMGNSPLHF.

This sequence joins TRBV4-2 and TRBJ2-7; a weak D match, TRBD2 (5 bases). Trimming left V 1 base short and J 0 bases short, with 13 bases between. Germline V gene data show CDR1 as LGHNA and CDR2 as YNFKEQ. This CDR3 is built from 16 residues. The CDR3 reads CASSQGIGDSSYEQYF. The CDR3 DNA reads TGTGCCAGCAGCCAAGGGATCGGGGATAGCTCCTACGAGCAGTACTTC.

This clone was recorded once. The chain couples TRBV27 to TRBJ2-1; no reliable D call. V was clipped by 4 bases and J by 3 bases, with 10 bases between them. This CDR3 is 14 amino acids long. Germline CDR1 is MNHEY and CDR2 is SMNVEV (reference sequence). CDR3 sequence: CASSSTAFYNEQFF. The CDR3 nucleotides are TGTGCCAGCAGTTCCACCGCCTTCTACAATGAGCAGTTCTTC.

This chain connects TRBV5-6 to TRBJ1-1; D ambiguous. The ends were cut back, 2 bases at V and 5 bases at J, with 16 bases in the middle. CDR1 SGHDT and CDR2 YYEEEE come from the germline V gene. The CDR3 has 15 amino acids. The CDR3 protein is CASSLVPAGRTEAFF. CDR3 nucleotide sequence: TGTGCCAGCAGCTTAGTCCCGGCAGGAAGGACTGAAGCTTTCTTT. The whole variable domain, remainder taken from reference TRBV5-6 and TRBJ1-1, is DAGVTQSPTHLIKTRGQQVTLRCSPKSGHDTVSWYQQALGQGPQFIFQYYEEEERQRGNFPDRFSGHQFPNYSSELNVNALLLGDSALYLCASSLVPAGRTEAFFGQGTRLTVV.

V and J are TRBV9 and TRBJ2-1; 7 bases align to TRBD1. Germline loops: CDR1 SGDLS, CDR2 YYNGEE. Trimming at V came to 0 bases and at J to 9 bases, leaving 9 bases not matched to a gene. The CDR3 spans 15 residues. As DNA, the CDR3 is TGTGCCAGCAGCGTAGTTCCAGGGGGAATGAGTGAGCAGTTCTTC. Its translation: CASSVVPGGMSEQFF.

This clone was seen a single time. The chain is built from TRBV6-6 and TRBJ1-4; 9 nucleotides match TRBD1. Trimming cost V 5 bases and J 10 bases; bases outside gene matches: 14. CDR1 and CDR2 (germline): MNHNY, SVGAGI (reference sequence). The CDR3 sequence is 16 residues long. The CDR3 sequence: CASSPPPGQGVGKLFF. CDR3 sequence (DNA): TGTGCCAGCAGTCCCCCCCCGGGACAGGGTGTTGGAAAACTGTTTTTT.

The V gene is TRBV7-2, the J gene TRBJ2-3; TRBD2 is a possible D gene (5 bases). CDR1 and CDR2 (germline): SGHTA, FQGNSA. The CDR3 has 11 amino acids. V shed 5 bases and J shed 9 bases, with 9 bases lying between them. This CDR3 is CASSPQRTQYF. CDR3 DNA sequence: TGTGCCAGCAGCCCGCAGCGGACGCAGTATTTT.

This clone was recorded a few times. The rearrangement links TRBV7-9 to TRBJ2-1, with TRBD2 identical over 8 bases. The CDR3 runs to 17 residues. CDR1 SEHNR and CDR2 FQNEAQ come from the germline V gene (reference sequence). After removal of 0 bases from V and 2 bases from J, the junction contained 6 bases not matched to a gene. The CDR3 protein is CASSLARIAGTYNEQFF. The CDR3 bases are TGTGCCAGCAGCTTAGCGAGGATAGCGGGAACCTACAATGAGCAGTTCTTC. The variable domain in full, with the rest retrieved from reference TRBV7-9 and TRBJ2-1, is DTGVSQNPRHKITKRGQNVTFRCDPISEHNRLYWYRQTLGQGPEFLTYFQNEAQLEKSRLLSDRFSAERPKGSFSTLEIQRTEQGDSAMYLCASSLARIAGTYNEQFFGPGTRLTVL.

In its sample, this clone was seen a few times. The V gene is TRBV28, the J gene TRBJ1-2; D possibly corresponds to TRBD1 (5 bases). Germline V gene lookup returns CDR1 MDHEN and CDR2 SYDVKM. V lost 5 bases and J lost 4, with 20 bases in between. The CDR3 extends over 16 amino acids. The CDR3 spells CASSHRKGLLLYGYTF. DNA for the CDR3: TGTGCCAGCAGTCATCGAAAGGGGCTCCTTCTCTATGGCTACACCTTC.

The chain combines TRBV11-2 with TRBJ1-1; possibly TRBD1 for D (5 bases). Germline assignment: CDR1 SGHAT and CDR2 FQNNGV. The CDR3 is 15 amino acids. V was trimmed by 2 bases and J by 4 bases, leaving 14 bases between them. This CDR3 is CASSLMSRRGTEAFF. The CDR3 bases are TGTGCCAGCAGCTTAATGTCCAGGAGGGGCACTGAAGCTTTCTTT. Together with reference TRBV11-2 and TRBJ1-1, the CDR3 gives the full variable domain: EAGVAQSPRYKIIEKRQSVAFWCNPISGHATLYWYQQILGQGPKLLIQFQNNGVVDDSQLPKDRFSAERLKGVDSTLKIQPAKLEDSAVYLCASSLMSRRGTEAFFGQGTRLTVV.

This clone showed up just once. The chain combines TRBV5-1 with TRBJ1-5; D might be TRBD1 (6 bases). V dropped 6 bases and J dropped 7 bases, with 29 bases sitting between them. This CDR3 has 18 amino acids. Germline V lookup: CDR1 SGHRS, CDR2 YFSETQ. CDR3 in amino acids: CASTRHGQISIDGQPQHF. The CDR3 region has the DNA TGCGCCAGCACCAGGCACGGACAGATCTCTATAGACGGGCAGCCCCAGCATTTT.

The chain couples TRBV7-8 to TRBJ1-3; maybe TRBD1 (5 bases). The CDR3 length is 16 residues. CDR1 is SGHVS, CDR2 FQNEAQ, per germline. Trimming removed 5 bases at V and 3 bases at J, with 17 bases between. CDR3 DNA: TGTGCCAGCAGCCCGGGACCCCGAACCCGTGGAAACACCATATATTTT. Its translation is CASSPGPRTRGNTIYF.

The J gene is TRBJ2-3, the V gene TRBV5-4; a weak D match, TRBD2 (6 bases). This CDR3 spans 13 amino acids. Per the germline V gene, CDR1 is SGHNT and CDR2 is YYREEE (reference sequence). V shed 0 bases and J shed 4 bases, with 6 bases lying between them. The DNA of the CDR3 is TGTGCCAGCAGCTTGGCGGGAGCAGATACGCAGTATTTT. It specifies CASSLAGADTQYF.